Below, one TCR beta chain is given with its context. The data were taken from a study of cytomegalovirus exposure and HLA in healthy donors. Assay: immunoSEQ multiplex PCR; the TCRdb copy retains only in-frame clones and omits some. This table has tens of thousands of clones, roughly nine tenths appearing once. This TCR came from a woman aged 25 to 39 in good health and CMV-seronegative. Specimen: PBMCs.

DNA for the CDR3: TGTGCCAGCAGTGGACAGGGGACAGATACGCAGTATTTT. It specifies CASSGQGTDTQYF. The gene calls are TRBV27 and TRBJ2-3; 9 bases line up with TRBD1. Germline loops: CDR1 MNHEY, CDR2 SMNVEV (reference sequence). The CDR3 runs to 13 residues. With V trimmed by 5 bases and J by 3 bases, 0 bases remained unmatched.